A selection of T cell receptor beta chains follows, all from one sample in a study of shared clonotypes between healthy human individuals. TCRdb keeps only in-frame clones here, not all; method: immunoSEQ multiplex PCR. The table has around 2.1 million clones, under 95% seen once. Specimen: naive CD8+ T cells from PBMCs. All receptors come from a man aged 18 to 30 in good health. Some clones in this sample may be carry-over from other donors' samples. CDR3s include the opening cysteine and the closing phenylalanine or tryptophan. A D gene is named only where the DNA matches it firmly. Only part of the rows carry a size: once, few, many, or a class if the clone is expanded.

J gene,D gene,clone size,V gene,CDR3 DNA,CDR3 protein
TRBJ2-1,-,-,TRBV2,TGTGCCAGCCCCATGGAGGGGGAAGTCACCTACAATGAGCAGTTCTTC,CASPMEGEVTYNEQFF
TRBJ2-7,TRBD2,-,TRBV6-5,TGTGCCAGCAGTTACGGACTAGGAACCGAGCAGTACTTC,CASSYGLGTEQYF
TRBJ2-7,-,-,TRBV9,TGTGCCAGCAGCCTCCACCCTAGCGTCTCCTACGAGCAGTACTTC,CASSLHPSVSYEQYF
TRBJ2-3,-,-,TRBV4-1,TGCGCCAGCAGTTTTAGGGCCCGCGGGGTGAGCACAGATACGCAGTATTTT,CASSFRARGVSTDTQYF
TRBJ2-7,-,-,TRBV11-2,TGTGCCAGCAACAACGTGGGCGGGACCTACGAGCAGTACTTC,CASNNVGGTYEQYF
TRBJ2-2,TRBD1,-,TRBV6-8,TGTGCCAGCAGTTGCCCAACGGGACAGGGGTTGGGTGGGCCCGGGGAGCTGTTTTTT,CASSCPTGQGLGGPGELFF
TRBJ2-1,-,-,TRBV30,TGTGCCTGGAGCGACCCGGCGCGGGCCCCTCCTGAGGCCTACAATGAGCAGTTCTTC,CAWSDPARAPPEAYNEQFF
TRBJ1-1,TRBD1,once,TRBV15,TGTGCCATTTCAGGGGGGCGCAGCACTGAAGCTTTCTTT,CAISGGRSTEAFF
TRBJ1-1,-,-,TRBV4-2,TGTGCCAGCAGCCAGGGGAGTACTGAAGCTTTCTTT,CASSQGSTEAFF
TRBJ2-3,-,-,TRBV4-3,TGCGCCAGCAGCCAAGATCTAAGGGCAGATACGCAGTATTTT,CASSQDLRADTQYF
TRBJ1-5,-,-,TRBV28,TGTGCCAGCATCCTAGCCAGGGGTCAGCCCCAGCATTTT,CASILARGQPQHF
TRBJ1-5,-,-,TRBV28,TGTGCCATCCCTTCTCCGGGACGGTTGAGCAATCAGCCCCAGCATTTT,CAIPSPGRLSNQPQHF
TRBJ1-5,-,-,TRBV19,TGTGCCAGTAGTATTAGGCCAGGTCCACATCAGCCCCAGCATTTT,CASSIRPGPHQPQHF
TRBJ2-3,TRBD2,once,TRBV7-6,TGTGCCAGCAGCGGTCTAGCGGGAGTCATATATACGCAGTATTTT,CASSGLAGVIYTQYF
TRBJ2-7,-,-,TRBV5-1,TGCGCCAGCAGCCCACCAGGGTCCGTCTACGAGCAGTACTTC,CASSPPGSVYEQYF
TRBJ1-1,-,few,TRBV6-1,TGTGCCAGCAGTGAATATCGGGGGGCGGCGAACACTGAAGCTTTCTTT,CASSEYRGAANTEAFF
TRBJ2-1,TRBD2,once,TRBV5-4,TGTGCCAGCAGGAGCGGGAGAAGCTTTGAGCAGTTCTTC,CASRSGRSFEQFF
TRBJ2-3,-,-,TRBV25-1,TGTGCCAGCTCCTCCAGGCGTTCCACAGATACGCAGTATTTT,CASSSRRSTDTQYF
TRBJ2-3,TRBD1,-,TRBV27,TGTGCCAGCAGCTTTACAGGGGGCGCAGATACGCAGTATTTT,CASSFTGGADTQYF
TRBJ1-5,-,once,TRBV6-5,TGTGCCAGCAGTTACTCGATCGTACATGATCAGCCCCAGCATTTT,CASSYSIVHDQPQHF
TRBJ1-1,-,-,TRBV10-1,TGCGCCAGCAGTGGGCCGAACACTGAAGCTTTCTTT,CASSGPNTEAFF
TRBJ1-2,-,once,TRBV19,TGTGCCAGTAACGCAGGAGCTAACTATGGCTACACCTTC,CASNAGANYGYTF
TRBJ1-2,-,-,TRBV7-2,TGTGCCAGCAGGTTCCTTAAGGGGTCTTATGGCTACACCTTC,CASRFLKGSYGYTF
TRBJ2-5,-,-,TRBV28,TGTGCCAGCAGTTTATATACAGGGCTGCAGACCCAGTACTTC,CASSLYTGLQTQYF
TRBJ2-7,-,-,TRBV25-1,TGTGCCAGCAGTGGATACGCCGGAGACGGGTTTTACGAGCAGTACTTC,CASSGYAGDGFYEQYF
TRBJ2-7,TRBD2,-,TRBV11-2,TGTGCCAGCAGCTCGCCCACGGGGGGTTGGTACGAGCAGTACTTC,CASSSPTGGWYEQYF
TRBJ2-1,-,-,TRBV7-9,TGTGCCAGCAGCTTTCCAGCCCCCCACAATGAGCAGTTCTTC,CASSFPAPHNEQFF
TRBJ2-1,-,-,TRBV7-3,TGTGCCAGCAGCCTCGATTTTGGGCGCGGTGCCCCCTACAATGAGCAGTTCTTC,CASSLDFGRGAPYNEQFF
TRBJ1-1,-,few,TRBV9,TGTGCCAGCAGCGTAAACGGAGGGGCTGAAGCTTTCTTT,CASSVNGGAEAFF
TRBJ1-1,-,-,TRBV28,TGTGCCAGCAGTTTACTACTCTGGATCATTGGTGAAGCTTTCTTT,CASSLLLWIIGEAFF
TRBJ2-6,-,once,TRBV9,TGTGCCAGCAGCGTTTACTCTGGGGCCAACGTCCTGACTTTC,CASSVYSGANVLTF
TRBJ2-1,TRBD2,once,TRBV4-1,TGCGCCAGCAGCCAAGATCAAACTAGCGGGGTGGACAATGAGCAGTTCTTC,CASSQDQTSGVDNEQFF
TRBJ2-7,-,once,TRBV27,TGTGCCAGCGGACTGGACGGGGACGAGCAGTACTTC,CASGLDGDEQYF
TRBJ2-5,-,-,TRBV11-2,TGTGCCAGCAGCTTAGTTCAGGCTCAAGAGACCCAGTACTTC,CASSLVQAQETQYF
TRBJ2-3,TRBD2,-,TRBV7-9,TGTGCCAGCAGCTTAAGACTAGCGGGTACAAGGCTAGCCACAGATACGCAGTATTTT,CASSLRLAGTRLATDTQYF
TRBJ1-5,-,-,TRBV6-5,TGTGCCAGCAGTCCATTCAGGGGTCCCAATCAGCCCCAGCATTTT,CASSPFRGPNQPQHF
TRBJ1-5,-,-,TRBV19,TGTGCCAGTAGCTTCGGGTCGGGTCAGCCCCAGCATTTT,CASSFGSGQPQHF